The present TCR beta chain was sequenced within a study of T cell responses to AZD1222 COVID-19 vaccine. The repertoire was sequenced with immunoSEQ multiplex PCR; TCRdb's copy has only in-frame clones and lacks some. The sample records some 54,000 clones, roughly 87% being singletons. The CDR3 has 13 amino acids. In germline, CDR1 is MDHEN, CDR2 SYDVKM. The V end was cut by 5 bases, the J end by 7 bases, with 11 bases between. Sequences were derived from peripheral blood, sampled on day 0 of AZD1222 vaccination. V usage is TRBV28 and J usage is TRBJ1-4; no reliable D call. This TCR derives from an adult in good health. The DNA for the CDR3 is TGTGCCAGCAGTCCTGGTTCAGTTGAAAAACTGTTTTTT. This gives the protein CASSPGSVEKLFF.